The 5 T cell receptor beta chains reported below all come from one sample, sequenced in a study of blood T cell repertoires in COVID-19. The repertoire was sequenced with immunoSEQ multiplex PCR; TCRdb's copy has only in-frame clones and lacks some. The sample has a few hundred thousand clones, about 89% seen once. Specimen: peripheral blood. These receptors all come from a woman between 50 and 59 years old who had recovered from COVID-19.

The chain carries TRBV7-2 and TRBJ1-5, with 7 bases lining up with TRBD1. The CDR3 contains 17 residues. V dropped 5 bases and J dropped 1; count of bases not matched to a gene: 11. The germline V gene has CDR1 SGHTA and CDR2 FQGNSA. The CDR3 nucleotides read TGTGCCAGCAGCCCCACAGGGGTTTATCGGAGCAATCAGCCCCAGCATTTT. It is translated as CASSPTGVYRSNQPQHF.

The V gene is TRBV28, the J gene TRBJ2-6; 9 bases map to TRBD1. The CDR3 contains 16 residues. CDR1 and CDR2 (germline): MDHEN, SYDVKM. J was trimmed by 1 base and V by 8 bases; bases with no gene match: 6. The DNA of the CDR3 is TGTGCCAGCGAAACAGGGGGCGCTTCTGGGGCCAACGTCCTGACTTTC. Its protein product is CASETGGASGANVLTF.

The chain links TRBV4-3 to TRBJ2-1; the D gene is possibly TRBD1 (5 bases). Germline V gene sequence: CDR1 LGHNA, CDR2 YSLEER. The V end lost 1 base, the J end lost 0 bases, and 13 bases lay between the germline ends. CDR3 size: 17 residues. In nucleotides, the CDR3 is TGCGCCAGCAGCCAAGGTATTCCTAGGGGCTCCTACAATGAGCAGTTCTTC. It yields the protein CASSQGIPRGSYNEQFF.

This sequence joins TRBV9 and TRBJ1-2, with D perhaps TRBD1 (6 bases). The CDR3 sequence is 16 residues long. Trimming stripped 4 bases from V and 8 bases from J, with 24 bases between. Germline V gene lookup returns CDR1 SGDLS and CDR2 YYNGEE. The DNA of the CDR3 is TGTGCCAGCAGCTCTCGCAACAGGGTTATTACAGGCGGCTACACCTTC. This codes for CASSSRNRVITGGYTF.

V is TRBV6-5 and J is TRBJ2-2; a weak D match, TRBD2 (6 bases). The V gene's germline CDR1 is MNHEY and CDR2 SVGAGI. This CDR3 spans 15 amino acids. The V and J ends lost 2 bases and 2 bases respectively, with 9 bases between them. CDR3 DNA: TGTGCCAGCAGTTACCGACTAGTCAACACCGGGGAGCTGTTTTTT. As protein: CASSYRLVNTGELFF.